Each of the 10 T cell receptor beta chains below was sequenced from the same sample in a study of blood T cells in healthy people across ages. Together with a sample-barcoded 5' primer, a J-beta primer mix was included in a second PCR lasting about 6 to 11 cycles. TCRdb re-derived calls from the 5' RACE reads in MiXCR, one entry per CDR3 protein. The table shows hundreds of thousands of distinct CDR3 sequences, with about 54% occurring only once. Specimen: blood. These receptors came from a man in his sixties in good health.

This clonotype was found a few times. V is TRBV5-1 and J is TRBJ2-5; 7 nucleotides match TRBD2. Germline V CDR1 and CDR2: SGHRS, YFSETQ. The CDR3 totals 12 residues. V lost 8 bases to trimming and J lost 4 bases; unmatched junction nucleotides: 5. CDR3 sequence reads: CASNPGGETQYF. The CDR3 DNA follows: TGCGCCAGTAACCCGGGGGGAGAGACCCAGTACTTC. Full variable domain (outside the CDR3, taken from reference TRBV5-1 and TRBJ2-5): KAGVTQTPRYLIKTRGQQVTLSCSPISGHRSVSWYQQTPGQGLQFLFEYFSETQRNKGNFPGRFSGRQFSNSRSEMNVSTLELGDSALYLCASNPGGETQYFGPGTRLLVL.

V gene TRBV14 combines with J gene TRBJ2-7, with 10 bases lining up with TRBD1. Germline-derived CDR1 and CDR2 are SGHDN and FVKESK. This CDR3 comprises 15 residues. The J segment lost 2 bases and the V segment lost 9 bases, leaving 10 bases of the junction unmatched. The CDR3 DNA reads TGTGCCAGGACGGGGGACAGGGGAAGCGCCTACGAGCAGTACTTC. Its protein product is CARTGDRGSAYEQYF.

This clonotype was seen a handful of times. The chain has TRBV3-1 and TRBJ2-4, with D possibly being TRBD1 (5 bases). This CDR3 spans 15 amino acids. Germline lookup yields CDR1 LGHDT and CDR2 YNNKEL (reference sequence). V was shortened by 4 bases and J by 0 bases, with 10 bases between the two germline ends. The CDR3 region is CASSPQVLAKNIQYF. The CDR3 nucleotides are TGTGCCAGCAGCCCACAGGTTCTAGCCAAAAACATTCAGTACTTC.

This clonotype occurred a few times. The chain joins TRBV5-1 to TRBJ2-1; the match to TRBD2 covers 13 bases. Trimming took 4 bases from V and 8 from J; bases not matched to a gene: 9. The germline V gene encodes CDR1 SGHRS and CDR2 YFSETQ. CDR3 length: 16 amino acids. Here the CDR3 DNA reads TGCGCCAGCAGCCAGATACTAGCGGGGGGGCTCCATGAGCAGTTCTTC. Translation gives CASSQILAGGLHEQFF.

The V and J genes are TRBV9 and TRBJ2-3; 9 bases map to TRBD1. Germline V gene data show CDR1 as SGDLS and CDR2 as YYNGEE. J gave up 4 bases and V 8 bases, and 5 bases lay outside the gene matches. The CDR3 is 13 residues long. The CDR3 spells CASGTGQSDTQYF. Here the CDR3 DNA reads TGTGCCAGTGGGACAGGGCAGTCAGATACGCAGTATTTT.

V usage is TRBV6-1 and J usage is TRBJ1-2, with D perhaps matching TRBD1 (6 bases). V lost 2 bases, J lost 7 bases, and 17 bases lay in between. Germline V CDR1 and CDR2: MNHNS, SASEGT. The CDR3 runs to 15 residues. CDR3 coding DNA: TGTGCCAGCAGTGAACAAAGACAGGCTACGGGTGGCTACACCTTC. It yields the protein CASSEQRQATGGYTF.

Only a few counts were recorded for this clonotype. The chain recombines TRBV9 with TRBJ2-7; weak D call: TRBD1 (5 bases). The CDR3 extends over 15 amino acids. V dropped 4 bases and J dropped 2 bases, with 16 bases sitting between them. CDR1 is SGDLS and CDR2 is YYNGEE in the germline V gene. The CDR3 DNA reads TGTGCCAGCAGCAGACGCCGTGGGGCTCCCTACGAGCAGTACTTC. Protein: CASSRRRGAPYEQYF.

This rearrangement joins TRBV7-9 to TRBJ2-7, with D perhaps TRBD1 (5 bases). CDR1 and CDR2 (germline): SEHNR, FQNEAQ (reference sequence). The V end lost 1 base, the J end lost 5 bases, and 12 bases lay between the germline ends. The CDR3 runs to 14 residues. In nucleotides, the CDR3 is TGTGCCAGCAGCTTAGGGGCAGGGCCCGACGAGCAGTACTTC. Amino acids: CASSLGAGPDEQYF.

This clonotype was picked up a small number of times. The genes are TRBV7-8 and TRBJ2-5; the D is unclear. Between the trimmed V and J ends, which lost 1 base and 4 bases, there was a span of 10 bases. Germline lookup yields CDR1 SGHVS and CDR2 FQNEAQ. This CDR3 contains 14 residues. The CDR3 bases are TGTGCCAGCAGCTTAGTGTACAGTGGAGAGACCCAGTACTTC. The encoded protein is CASSLVYSGETQYF.

Regarding this clonotype: A much larger clone sits a single nucleotide away, making a read error possible. The chain has TRBV29-1 and TRBJ2-5; a possible D gene is TRBD1 (6 bases). The germline V gene encodes CDR1 SQVTM and CDR2 ANQGSEA. The CDR3 has 13 residues. Trimming left V 4 bases short and J 0 bases short, with 9 bases between. This CDR3 is CSVGRQDQETQYF. The DNA of the CDR3 is TGCAGCGTTGGAAGACAGGACCAAGAGACCCAGTACTTC. The full variable domain, its missing parts supplied by reference TRBV29-1 and TRBJ2-5, is SAVISQKPSRDICQRGTSLTIQCQVDSQVTMMFWYRQQPGQSLTLIATANQGSEATYESGFVIDKFPISRPNLTFSTLTVSNMSPEDSSIYLCSVGRQDQETQYFGPGTRLLVL.